The present T cell receptor beta chain was sequenced within a study of T cell responses to AZD1222 COVID-19 vaccine. Study information: Analysis merged second doses at about 4 or about 12 weeks. Study observations and caveats: Donors, mostly white British, included more females; clonal diversity was possibly underestimated.

Some clones are missing from TCRdb's copy, which holds only in-frame ones; the method was immunoSEQ multiplex PCR. The sample carries just over 65,000 clones, roughly 87% recorded once. A single count supports this clone. The antigen remains undetermined. Looked up from germline, CDR1 is GTSNPN and CDR2 is SVGIG (reference sequence). The CDR3 contains 12 residues. The junction had 1 base not matched to a gene; V was cut back by 3 bases and J by 4 bases. Specimen: peripheral blood, collected on day 0 of AZD1222 vaccination. This rearrangement joins TRBV30 to TRBJ1-1; the match to TRBD1 covers 8 bases. The origin of this receptor is an adult in good health. The DNA for the CDR3 is TGTGCCTGGAGACAGGGGGGCACTGAAGCTTTCTTT. It yields the protein CAWRQGGTEAFF.